This TCR beta chain was recorded in a study of cytomegalovirus exposure and HLA in healthy donors. Study conclusions and caveats: Rarity characterized most TCR sequences, yet some public TCRs appeared in many donors. A classifier reportedly called cytomegalovirus status with high sensitivity and specificity. One later analysis, an examination of the 120 or so validation repertoires, found that first-cohort TCR clusters tended to co-occur in them.

In the case of this clone: Its antigen is not known.

Per the germline V gene, CDR1 is LNHDA and CDR2 is SQIVND (reference sequence). Losses at the gene ends were 4 bases for V and 5 bases for J; bases not matched to a gene: 12. There are 16 residues in the CDR3. The table came from immunoSEQ multiplex PCR; TCRdb's copy has only in-frame clones and leaves some out. Of about 140,000 clones in the sample, 85% to 90% were seen once. The V and J genes are TRBV19 and TRBJ1-1, with 8 bases matching TRBD1. The sample taken for sequencing was PBMCs. The clonotype was recovered from a woman aged 18 to 35 in good health and CMV-seropositive. The CDR3 is CASSNSMDRAWTEAFF. CDR3 nucleotides: TGTGCCAGTAGTAACTCGATGGACAGGGCGTGGACTGAAGCTTTCTTT. Looking up the rest from reference TRBV19 and TRBJ1-1 gives the full variable domain: DGGITQSPKYLFRKEGQNVTLSCEQNLNHDAMYWYRQDPGQGLRLIYYSQIVNDFQKGDIAEGYSVSREKKESFPLTVTSAQKNPTAFYLCASSNSMDRAWTEAFFGQGTRLTVV.